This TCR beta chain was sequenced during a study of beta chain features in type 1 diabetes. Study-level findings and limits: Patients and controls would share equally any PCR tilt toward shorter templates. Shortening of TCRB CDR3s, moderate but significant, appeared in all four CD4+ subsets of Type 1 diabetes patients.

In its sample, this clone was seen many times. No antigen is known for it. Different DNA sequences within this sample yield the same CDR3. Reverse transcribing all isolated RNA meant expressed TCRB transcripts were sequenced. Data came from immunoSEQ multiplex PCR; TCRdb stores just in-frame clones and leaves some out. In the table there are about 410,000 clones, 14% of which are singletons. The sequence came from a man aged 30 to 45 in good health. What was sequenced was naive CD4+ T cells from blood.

CDR3 loop: CSASQGDYGYTF. The CDR3 DNA reads TGCAGCGCCTCACAGGGGGACTATGGCTACACCTTC. The chain combines TRBV29-1 with TRBJ1-2; 8 nucleotides line up with TRBD1. This CDR3 is built from 12 residues. The V gene end was trimmed by 7 bases and the J gene end by 3 bases; junction bases not matched to a gene: 4. Germline V CDR1 and CDR2: SQVTM, ANQGSEA.